A single sample is the source of the 28 T cell receptor beta chains below, sequenced in a study of control samples from healthy donors and cancer patients. TCRdb's table, derived via immunoSEQ multiplex PCR, lists solely in-frame clones and lacks some. Of 100,000 to 150,000 clones listed, roughly 90% are singletons. The material sequenced was blood. The receptor set was obtained from a man aged 35-49 years in good health.

This chain connects TRBV6-5 to TRBJ2-7; TRBD2 might be the D (6 bases). The germline V and J ends were trimmed by 7 bases and 1 base, with 14 bases remaining between them. The CDR3 runs to 14 residues. Germline V lookup: CDR1 MNHEY, CDR2 SVGAGI. The CDR3 sequence: CASNEVGGSYEQYF. CDR3 DNA: TGTGCCAGCAACGAGGTGGGGGGTTCCTACGAGCAGTACTTC.

This chain joins TRBV7-2 and TRBJ2-7; 10 nucleotides line up with TRBD2. V lost 2 bases and J lost 4; bases outside the gene matches: 5. Looked up from germline, CDR1 is SGHTA and CDR2 is FQGNSA. CDR3 length equals 15 residues. CDR3 in amino acids: CASSLSGGARYEQYF. DNA of the CDR3: TGTGCCAGCAGCTTAAGCGGGGGGGCCAGATACGAGCAGTACTTC.

The CDR3 DNA is TGTGCCAGCAGGGGACAGGGTACCACTGAAGCTTTCTTT. This translates into CASRGQGTTEAFF. The V gene is TRBV6-5, the J gene TRBJ1-1; 9 nucleotides align to TRBD1. This CDR3 region has 13 residues. Germline CDR1 reads MNHEY; CDR2 reads SVGAGI. After removal of 6 bases from V and 4 bases from J, the junction contained 3 bases not matched to a gene.

This clone was found once. This chain joins TRBV6-5 and TRBJ1-1, with a possible D match to TRBD1 (5 bases). The V gene's germline CDR1 is MNHEY and CDR2 SVGAGI. This CDR3 has 14 amino acids. Trimming left V 10 bases short and J 4 bases short, with 19 bases between. CDR3 residues: CATCRTMSGTEAFF. CDR3 coding DNA: TGTGCCACCTGTAGGACAATGTCAGGCACTGAAGCTTTCTTT.

V and J are TRBV5-1 and TRBJ1-4; D ambiguous. The V gene's germline CDR1 is SGHRS and CDR2 YFSETQ. Trimming shortened V by 4 bases and J by 3 bases, and 10 bases separated the two germline ends. The CDR3 is 14 residues long. The CDR3 DNA is TGCGCCAGCAGCCTCCGGGTCCCTAATGAAAAACTGTTTTTT. This encodes CASSLRVPNEKLFF.

V usage is TRBV29-1 and J usage is TRBJ2-3, with D uncertain. V lost 4 bases, J lost 2 bases, and 4 bases lay in between. The CDR3 spans 11 residues. Germline values: CDR1 SQVTM, CDR2 ANQGSEA. The chain's CDR3 is CSVADTDTQYF. CDR3 DNA: TGCAGCGTTGCAGACACAGATACGCAGTATTTT.

J is TRBJ1-2 and V is TRBV20-1, with D unclear. The CDR3 totals 12 residues. Germline V gene sequence: CDR1 DFQATT, CDR2 SNEGSKA (reference sequence). Trimming took 3 bases from V and 1 from J, leaving 6 bases between them. The CDR3 nucleotides are TGCAGTGCTAGTTTGATTAACTATGGCTACACCTTC. It yields the protein CSASLINYGYTF.

V is TRBV6-5 and J is TRBJ1-1; D possibly corresponds to TRBD1 (5 bases). Trimming removed 7 bases from V and 5 bases from J, with 17 bases in between. The V gene's germline CDR1 is MNHEY and CDR2 SVGAGI. The CDR3 is 14 residues long. The CDR3 loop is CASKAGSGGTEAFF. The CDR3 DNA reads TGTGCCAGCAAAGCCGGGTCTGGGGGGACTGAAGCTTTCTTT.

V is TRBV27 and J is TRBJ1-1; D is possibly TRBD1 (5 bases). This CDR3 has 14 residues. V was shortened by 4 bases and J by 4 bases, with 13 bases between the two germline ends. The germline V gene encodes CDR1 MNHEY and CDR2 SMNVEV (reference sequence). CDR3 sequence: CASSSGPRGTEAFF. As DNA, the CDR3 is TGTGCCAGCAGTTCAGGACCGAGGGGCACTGAAGCTTTCTTT.

The CDR3, as DNA: TGTGCCAGCAGCCAAGAAGGGACAGGTCTTGGGTATGGCTACACCTTC. Its protein product is CASSQEGTGLGYGYTF. The chain couples TRBV3-1 (or the pseudogene TRBV3-2) to TRBJ1-2, with TRBD1 matching 8 bases. The CDR3 has 16 residues. V shed 0 bases and J 5 bases; nucleotides not matched to a gene: 8. CDR1 and CDR2 from the germline V gene are LGHDT and YNNKEL (reference sequence).

The CDR3 region has the DNA TGTGCCATCCGCGGGGGCGGGGAAAAACTGTTTTTT. Translation: CAIRGGGEKLFF. This chain uses TRBV7-9 with TRBJ1-4, with TRBD1 as a possible D gene (6 bases). Trimming removed 10 bases from V and 8 bases from J, with 14 bases in between. The CDR3 sequence is 12 residues long. Germline V gives CDR1 SEHNR, CDR2 FQNEAQ (reference sequence).

The genes are TRBV25-1 and TRBJ2-3; 8 bases match TRBD2. Germline assignment: CDR1 MGHDK and CDR2 SYGVNS. V gave up 3 bases and J gave up 2 bases; unmatched junction bases: 4. CDR3 length equals 15 residues. CDR3 bases: TGTGCCAGCAGTGACCACGGGGGGGCCACAGATACGCAGTATTTT. Its translation: CASSDHGGATDTQYF. The entire variable domain, with the rest obtained from reference TRBV25-1 and TRBJ2-3, is as follows: EADIYQTPRYLVIGTGKKITLECSQTMGHDKMYWYQQDPGMELHLIHYSYGVNSTEKGDLSSESTVSRIRTEHFPLTLESARPSHTSQYLCASSDHGGATDTQYFGPGTRLTVL.

V usage is TRBV6-5 and J usage is TRBJ2-7; TRBD1 aligns across 8 bases. The CDR3 is 13 amino acids. Germline CDR1 and CDR2: MNHEY and SVGAGI. Unmatched junction bases numbered 5, after V lost 6 bases and J lost 4 bases. The CDR3 sequence: CASSQGASYEQYF. Written as DNA, the CDR3 is TGTGCCAGCAGCCAGGGGGCTAGTTACGAGCAGTACTTC.

This clone has only one observation. V gene TRBV18 combines with J gene TRBJ1-4, with D tentatively TRBD1 (5 bases). Germline V CDR1 and CDR2: KGHSH, LQKENI. The CDR3 is 15 amino acids. The V end lost 2 bases, the J end lost 4 bases, and 11 bases lay between the germline ends. The CDR3 protein is CASSPAGTGNEKLFF. The CDR3 DNA follows: TGTGCCAGCTCACCAGCAGGGACGGGTAATGAAAAACTGTTTTTT.

The rearrangement joins TRBV5-1 to TRBJ1-1; TRBD1 aligns across 8 bases. The CDR3 loop spans 14 amino acids. The V gene's germline CDR1 is SGHRS and CDR2 YFSETQ. V shed 4 bases and J 4 bases; nucleotides not matched to a gene: 6. The CDR3 DNA is TGCGCCAGCAGCATGGACAGGGCTGGCACTGAAGCTTTCTTT. Translating gives CASSMDRAGTEAFF. Drawing the rest from reference TRBV5-1 and TRBJ1-1, the complete variable domain is KAGVTQTPRYLIKTRGQQVTLSCSPISGHRSVSWYQQTPGQGLQFLFEYFSETQRNKGNFPGRFSGRQFSNSRSEMNVSTLELGDSALYLCASSMDRAGTEAFFGQGTRLTVV.

J is TRBJ1-4 and V is TRBV15; possibly TRBD1 for D (5 bases). The CDR3 sequence is 16 residues long. Germline V gene sequence: CDR1 LNHNV, CDR2 YYDKDF (reference sequence). Trimming removed 0 bases at V and 5 bases at J, with 13 bases between. In nucleotides, the CDR3 is TGTGCCACCAGCAGAGATCGGCAGGGTAGCAATGAAAAACTGTTTTTT. This sequence encodes CATSRDRQGSNEKLFF.

CDR3: CASSRGGLVSGANVLTF. The CDR3 nucleotides are TGCGCCAGCAGCCGAGGGGGACTCGTTTCTGGGGCCAACGTCCTGACTTTC. The gene calls are TRBV4-1 and TRBJ2-6, with D possibly being TRBD1 or TRBD2 (6 bases each). The germline V gene encodes CDR1 MGHRA and CDR2 YSYEKL. CDR3 length equals 17 residues. Trimming left V 4 bases short and J 1 base short, with 14 bases between.

V gene TRBV19 combines with J gene TRBJ2-2; D possibly uses TRBD1 or TRBD2 (5 bases each). The CDR3 runs 15 residues. Germline assignment: CDR1 LNHDA and CDR2 SQIVND (reference sequence). Trimming removed 5 bases from V and 4 bases from J, with 14 bases in between. DNA of the CDR3: TGTGCCAGTAGTCCGGGACCACAAGTCACCGGGGAGCTGTTTTTT. Its translation is CASSPGPQVTGELFF.

V usage is TRBV15 and J usage is TRBJ1-5; D is undetermined. The V and J ends lost 3 bases and 8 bases respectively, with 17 bases between them. The germline CDR1 and CDR2 sequences are LNHNV and YYDKDF (reference sequence). The CDR3 sequence is 15 residues long. The CDR3 here is CATSSNIGGIEPQHF. The CDR3 nucleotides read TGTGCCACCAGCAGCAATATAGGTGGGATCGAGCCCCAGCATTTT.

The chain has TRBV19 and TRBJ2-5; 8 bases line up with TRBD1. Germline V lookup: CDR1 LNHDA, CDR2 SQIVND (reference sequence). V lost 6 bases, J lost 3 bases, and 6 bases stayed unmatched. The CDR3 runs to 14 residues. CDR3 loop: CASSMTGVEETQYF. CDR3 bases: TGTGCCAGTAGCATGACAGGGGTTGAAGAGACCCAGTACTTC.

The genes are TRBV7-6 and TRBJ2-7; 10 bases map to TRBD2. The length of the CDR3 is 15 residues. V shed 4 bases and J 0 bases; nucleotides not matched to a gene: 3. Germline V CDR1 and CDR2: SGHVS, FNYEAQ. CDR3 amino acids: CASSSPSGGSYEQYF. The CDR3 DNA reads TGTGCCAGCAGCTCGCCTAGCGGGGGCTCCTACGAGCAGTACTTC.

The chain joins TRBV5-4 to TRBJ1-2; 8 bases line up with TRBD1. The CDR3 is made up of 14 amino acids. Germline V CDR1 and CDR2: SGHNT, YYREEE (reference sequence). After removal of 1 base from V and 4 bases from J, the junction contained 3 bases not matched to a gene. The CDR3 region has the DNA TGTGCCAGCAGCTTGAAGGGACAGGCCTATGGCTACACCTTC. Translated, it gives CASSLKGQAYGYTF.

The chain has TRBV29-1 and TRBJ2-5; D is perhaps TRBD1 or TRBD2 (5 bases each). Trimming shortened V by 5 bases and J by 1 base, and 8 bases separated the two germline ends. This CDR3 contains 12 residues. Germline CDR1 SQVTM, CDR2 ANQGSEA. In DNA, the CDR3 is TGCAGCGTTTCGGGGCTCCAAGAGACCCAGTACTTC. It is translated as CSVSGLQETQYF.

V gene TRBV15 combines with J gene TRBJ2-3, with D uncertain. The germline V and J ends were trimmed by 1 base and 2 bases, with 7 bases remaining between them. The germline gives CDR1 LNHNV, CDR2 YYDKDF (reference sequence). The CDR3 loop spans 14 amino acids. Here the CDR3 DNA reads TGTGCCACCAGCAGAGGTCTCTCCACAGATACGCAGTATTTT. Its translation: CATSRGLSTDTQYF.

The V gene is TRBV5-1, the J gene TRBJ2-2; TRBD2 is a possible D gene (6 bases). The CDR3 has 15 amino acids. Germline V lookup: CDR1 SGHRS, CDR2 YFSETQ. V was pared by 5 bases and J by 2 bases, with 13 bases between. The CDR3 here is CASSGDFTNTGELFF. In DNA, the CDR3 is TGCGCCAGCAGTGGGGACTTCACCAACACCGGGGAGCTGTTTTTT.

The chain carries TRBV5-1 and TRBJ2-5; 9 bases line up with TRBD2. Trimming took 0 bases from V and 4 from J; bases not matched to a gene: 7. The CDR3 has 16 residues. Looked up from germline, CDR1 is SGHRS and CDR2 is YFSETQ. For the CDR3, the DNA is TGCGCCAGCAGCTTGGGCTTGCGGGGGGGAGGAGAGACCCAGTACTTC. As protein: CASSLGLRGGGETQYF.

The CDR3 sequence: CARSGGRGANVLTF. The CDR3 nucleotides read TGCGCCAGGTCGGGAGGGCGTGGGGCCAACGTCCTGACTTTC. The chain has TRBV23-1 and TRBJ2-6, with 8 positions matching TRBD2. TRBV23-1 is treated as an ORF (open reading frame) with a function not yet certain. V lost 9 bases to trimming and J lost 3 bases; unmatched junction nucleotides: 4. The length of the CDR3 is 14 residues.

This clone has only a few counts. The gene calls are TRBV2 and TRBJ1-5; the D gene is possibly TRBD1 (6 bases). The germline gives CDR1 SNHLY, CDR2 FYNNEI. The length of the CDR3 is 16 residues. V gave up 3 bases and J gave up 1 base, with 13 bases separating them. The CDR3 sequence is CASSESWGASNQPQHF. CDR3 bases: TGTGCCAGCAGTGAGAGTTGGGGGGCGAGCAATCAGCCCCAGCATTTT. The full variable domain, with the rest looked up from reference TRBV2 and TRBJ1-5, is EPEVTQTPSHQVTQMGQEVILRCVPISNHLYFYWYRQILGQKVEFLVSFYNNEISEKSEIFDDQFSVERPDGSNFTLKIRSTKLEDSAMYFCASSESWGASNQPQHFGDGTRLSIL.